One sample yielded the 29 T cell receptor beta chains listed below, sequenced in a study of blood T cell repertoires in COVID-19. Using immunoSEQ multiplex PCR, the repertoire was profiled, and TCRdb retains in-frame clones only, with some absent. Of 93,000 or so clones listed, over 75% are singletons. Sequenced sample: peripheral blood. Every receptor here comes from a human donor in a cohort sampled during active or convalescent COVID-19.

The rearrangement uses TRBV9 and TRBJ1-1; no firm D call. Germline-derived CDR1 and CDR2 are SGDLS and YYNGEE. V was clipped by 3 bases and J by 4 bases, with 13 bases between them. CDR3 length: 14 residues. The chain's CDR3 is CASSAREGSTEAFF. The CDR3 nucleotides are TGTGCCAGCAGCGCGAGGGAGGGTAGCACTGAAGCTTTCTTT.

The CDR3 DNA sequence: TGCGCCAGCAGCCAATCCCAGGGGGCGCGTAACCATTACTTC. Its protein is CASSQSQGARNHYF. The chain employs TRBV4-3 and TRBJ2-7, with 8 bases aligning to TRBD1. CDR1 and CDR2 (germline): LGHNA, YSLEER. CDR3 size: 14 residues. The ends lost 2 bases at V and 13 bases at J; junction bases unmatched: 13.

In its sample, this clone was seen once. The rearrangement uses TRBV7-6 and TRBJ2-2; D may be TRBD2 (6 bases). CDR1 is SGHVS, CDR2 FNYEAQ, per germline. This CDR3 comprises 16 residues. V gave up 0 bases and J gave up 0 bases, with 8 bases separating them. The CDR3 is CASSLARGANTGELFF. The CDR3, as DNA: TGTGCCAGCAGCTTAGCGCGGGGCGCGAACACCGGGGAGCTGTTTTTT.

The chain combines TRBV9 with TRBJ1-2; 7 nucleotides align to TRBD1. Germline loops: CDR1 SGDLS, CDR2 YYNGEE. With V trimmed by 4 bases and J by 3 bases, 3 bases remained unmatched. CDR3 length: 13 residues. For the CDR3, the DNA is TGTGCCAGCAGCCGGGACAGCTACTATGGCTACACCTTC. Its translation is CASSRDSYYGYTF.

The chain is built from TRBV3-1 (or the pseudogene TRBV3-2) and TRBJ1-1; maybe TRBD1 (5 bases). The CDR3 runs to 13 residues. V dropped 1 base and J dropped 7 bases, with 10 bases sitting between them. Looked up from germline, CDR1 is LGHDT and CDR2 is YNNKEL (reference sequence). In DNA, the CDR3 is TGTGCCAGCAGCCAAGTCACAAGGGGTGAAGCTTTCTTT. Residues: CASSQVTRGEAFF.

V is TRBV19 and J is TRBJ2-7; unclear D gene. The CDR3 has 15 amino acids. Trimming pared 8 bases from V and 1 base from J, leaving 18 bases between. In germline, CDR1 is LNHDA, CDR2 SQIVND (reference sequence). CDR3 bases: TGTGCCAGTCGGGTAAAACCCGACGGGTCCTACGAGCAGTACTTC. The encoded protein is CASRVKPDGSYEQYF.

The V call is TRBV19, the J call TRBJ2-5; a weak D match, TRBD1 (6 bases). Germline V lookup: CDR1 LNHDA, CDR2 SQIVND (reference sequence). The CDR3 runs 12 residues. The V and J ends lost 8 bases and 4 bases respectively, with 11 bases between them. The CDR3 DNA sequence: TGTGCCAGTTCGGTGGGGGCAGAGACCCAGTACTTC. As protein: CASSVGAETQYF.

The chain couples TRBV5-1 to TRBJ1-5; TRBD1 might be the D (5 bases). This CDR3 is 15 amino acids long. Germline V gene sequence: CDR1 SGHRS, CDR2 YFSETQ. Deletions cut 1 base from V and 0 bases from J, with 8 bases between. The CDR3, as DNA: TGCGCCAGCAGCTTGACGGGGGGTAGCAATCAGCCCCAGCATTTT. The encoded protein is CASSLTGGSNQPQHF.

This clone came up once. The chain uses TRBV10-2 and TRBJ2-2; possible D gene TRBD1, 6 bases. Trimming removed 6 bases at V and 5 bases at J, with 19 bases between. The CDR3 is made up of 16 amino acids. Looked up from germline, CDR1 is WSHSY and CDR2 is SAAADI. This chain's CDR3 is CASSQPERGNTGELFF. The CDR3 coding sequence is TGCGCCAGCAGCCAACCTGAGAGGGGGAATACCGGGGAGCTGTTTTTT.

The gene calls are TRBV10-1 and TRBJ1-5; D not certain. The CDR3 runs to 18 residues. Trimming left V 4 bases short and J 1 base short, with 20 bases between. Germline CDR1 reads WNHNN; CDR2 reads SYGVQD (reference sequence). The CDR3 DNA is TGCGCCAGCAGTGTACAGATTCCACTTACCAGGAGCAATCAGCCCCAGCATTTT. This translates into CASSVQIPLTRSNQPQHF.

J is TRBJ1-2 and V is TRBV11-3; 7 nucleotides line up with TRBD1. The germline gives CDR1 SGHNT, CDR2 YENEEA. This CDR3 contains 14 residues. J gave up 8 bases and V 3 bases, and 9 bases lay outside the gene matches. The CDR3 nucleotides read TGTGCCAGCAGCTTTGGGACAGCCAGGGGAGGCTACACCTTC. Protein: CASSFGTARGGYTF.

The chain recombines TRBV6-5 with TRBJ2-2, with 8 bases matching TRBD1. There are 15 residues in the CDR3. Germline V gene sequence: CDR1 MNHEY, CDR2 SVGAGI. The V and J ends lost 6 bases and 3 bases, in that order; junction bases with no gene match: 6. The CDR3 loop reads CASRGTGADTGELFF. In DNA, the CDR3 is TGTGCCAGCAGAGGGACAGGAGCTGACACCGGGGAGCTGTTTTTT.

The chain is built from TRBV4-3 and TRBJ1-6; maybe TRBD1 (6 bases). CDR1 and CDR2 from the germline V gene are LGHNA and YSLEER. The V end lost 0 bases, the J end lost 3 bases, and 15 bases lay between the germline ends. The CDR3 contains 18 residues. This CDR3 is CASSQDGGGGYYNSPLHF. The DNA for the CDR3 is TGCGCCAGCAGCCAAGACGGGGGCGGGGGTTACTATAATTCACCCCTCCACTTT.

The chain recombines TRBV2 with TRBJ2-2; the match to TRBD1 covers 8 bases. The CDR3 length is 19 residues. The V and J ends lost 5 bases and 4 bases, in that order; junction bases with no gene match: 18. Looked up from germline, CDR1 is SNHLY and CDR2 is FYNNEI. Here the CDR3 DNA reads TGTGCCAGCAGTACTACTACTATACGACAGGGGTTGTTCACCGGGGAGCTGTTTTTT. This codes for CASSTTTIRQGLFTGELFF.

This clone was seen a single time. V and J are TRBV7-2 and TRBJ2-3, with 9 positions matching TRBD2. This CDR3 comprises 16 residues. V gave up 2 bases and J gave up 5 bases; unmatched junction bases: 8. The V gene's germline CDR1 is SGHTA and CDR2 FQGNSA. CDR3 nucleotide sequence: TGTGCCAGCAGCTTAAGTGGCGGGGGGGCTCTAGATACGCAGTATTTT. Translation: CASSLSGGGALDTQYF.

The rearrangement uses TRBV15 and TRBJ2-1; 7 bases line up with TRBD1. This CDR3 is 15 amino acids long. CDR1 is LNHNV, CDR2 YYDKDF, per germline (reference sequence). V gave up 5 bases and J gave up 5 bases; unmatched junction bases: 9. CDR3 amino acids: CATSVEDRYNNEQFF. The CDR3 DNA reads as TGTGCCACCAGCGTCGAGGACAGGTATAACAATGAGCAGTTCTTC.

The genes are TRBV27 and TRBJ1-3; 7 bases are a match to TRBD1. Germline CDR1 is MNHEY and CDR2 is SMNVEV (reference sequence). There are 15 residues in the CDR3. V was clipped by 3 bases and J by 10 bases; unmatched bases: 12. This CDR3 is CASSFSGTVSSTIYF. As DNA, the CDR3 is TGTGCCAGCAGTTTTTCAGGGACAGTCTCAAGTACCATATATTTT.

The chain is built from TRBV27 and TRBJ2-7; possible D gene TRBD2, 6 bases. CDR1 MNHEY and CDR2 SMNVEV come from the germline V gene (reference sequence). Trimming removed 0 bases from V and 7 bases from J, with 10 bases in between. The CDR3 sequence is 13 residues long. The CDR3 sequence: CASSLSGRGEQYF. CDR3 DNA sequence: TGTGCCAGCAGTTTATCGGGCCGGGGGGAGCAGTACTTC.

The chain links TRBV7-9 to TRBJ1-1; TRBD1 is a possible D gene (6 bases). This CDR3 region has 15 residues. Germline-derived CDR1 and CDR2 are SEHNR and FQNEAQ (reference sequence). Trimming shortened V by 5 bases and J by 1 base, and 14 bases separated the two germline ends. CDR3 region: CASSPPGTRNTEAFF. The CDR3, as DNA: TGTGCCAGCAGCCCCCCCGGGACAAGGAACACTGAAGCTTTCTTT.

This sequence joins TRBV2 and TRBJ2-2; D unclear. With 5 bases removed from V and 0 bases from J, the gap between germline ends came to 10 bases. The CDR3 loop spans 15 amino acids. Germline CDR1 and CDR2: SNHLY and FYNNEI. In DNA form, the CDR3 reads TGTGCCAGCAGTATCCGGTCTGCGAACACCGGGGAGCTGTTTTTT. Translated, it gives CASSIRSANTGELFF.

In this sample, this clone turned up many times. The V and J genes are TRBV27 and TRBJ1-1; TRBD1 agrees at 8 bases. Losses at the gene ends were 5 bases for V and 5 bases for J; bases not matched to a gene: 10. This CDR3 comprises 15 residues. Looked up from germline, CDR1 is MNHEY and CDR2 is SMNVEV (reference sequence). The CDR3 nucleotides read TGTGCCAGCAGTCTCCGGACAGGGATGGCGACTGAAGCTTTCTTT. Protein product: CASSLRTGMATEAFF.

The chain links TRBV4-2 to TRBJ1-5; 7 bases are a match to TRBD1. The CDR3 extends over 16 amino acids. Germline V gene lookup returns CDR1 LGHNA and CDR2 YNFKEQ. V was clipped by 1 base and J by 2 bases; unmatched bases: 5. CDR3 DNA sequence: TGTGCCAGCAGCCAAGGGGACAGACCAGGCAATCAGCCCCAGCATTTT. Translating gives CASSQGDRPGNQPQHF.

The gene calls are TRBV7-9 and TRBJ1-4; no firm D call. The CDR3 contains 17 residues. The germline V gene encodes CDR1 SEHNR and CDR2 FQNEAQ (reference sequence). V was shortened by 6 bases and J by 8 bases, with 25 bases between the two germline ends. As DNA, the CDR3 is TGTGCCAGCAGTATCGGGCCGACTCGGCGGGCCTGGGAAAAACTGTTTTTT. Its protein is CASSIGPTRRAWEKLFF. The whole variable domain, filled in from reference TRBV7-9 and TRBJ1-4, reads DTGVSQNPRHKITKRGQNVTFRCDPISEHNRLYWYRQTLGQGPEFLTYFQNEAQLEKSRLLSDRFSAERPKGSFSTLEIQRTEQGDSAMYLCASSIGPTRRAWEKLFFGSGTQLSVL.

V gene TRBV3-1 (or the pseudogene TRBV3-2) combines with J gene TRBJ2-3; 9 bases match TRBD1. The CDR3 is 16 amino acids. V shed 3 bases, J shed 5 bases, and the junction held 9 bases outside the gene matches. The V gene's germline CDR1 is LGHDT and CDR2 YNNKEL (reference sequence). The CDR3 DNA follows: TGTGCCAGCAGCCAGGGGGACAGGGTCTGGGGAGATACGCAGTATTTT. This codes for CASSQGDRVWGDTQYF.

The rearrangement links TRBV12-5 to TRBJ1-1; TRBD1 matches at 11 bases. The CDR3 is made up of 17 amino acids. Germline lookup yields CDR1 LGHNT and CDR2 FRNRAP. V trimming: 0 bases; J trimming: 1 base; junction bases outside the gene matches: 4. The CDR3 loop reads CASGLVRTGGPNTEAFF. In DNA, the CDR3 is TGTGCTAGTGGTTTGGTACGGACAGGGGGCCCGAACACTGAAGCTTTCTTT. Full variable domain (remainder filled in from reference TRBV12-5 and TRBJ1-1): DARVTQTPRHKVTEMGQEVTMRCQPILGHNTVFWYRQTMMQGLELLAYFRNRAPLDDSGMPKDRFSAEMPDATLATLKIQPSEPRDSAVYFCASGLVRTGGPNTEAFFGQGTRLTVV.

The CDR3 region is CASSLVQGSNEKLFF. The CDR3 DNA reads TGTGCCAGCAGTTTAGTCCAGGGCTCTAATGAAAAACTGTTTTTT. V is TRBV27 and J is TRBJ1-4; possibly TRBD1 for D (5 bases). Germline values: CDR1 MNHEY, CDR2 SMNVEV (reference sequence). The CDR3 sequence is 15 residues long. V dropped 2 bases and J dropped 3 bases, with 10 bases sitting between them.

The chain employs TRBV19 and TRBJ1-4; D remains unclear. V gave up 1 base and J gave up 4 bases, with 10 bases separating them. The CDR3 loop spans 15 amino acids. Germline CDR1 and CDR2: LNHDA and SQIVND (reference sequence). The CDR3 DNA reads TGTGCCAGTAGTATAGGGCAGGCTATTAATGAAAAACTGTTTTTT. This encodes CASSIGQAINEKLFF.

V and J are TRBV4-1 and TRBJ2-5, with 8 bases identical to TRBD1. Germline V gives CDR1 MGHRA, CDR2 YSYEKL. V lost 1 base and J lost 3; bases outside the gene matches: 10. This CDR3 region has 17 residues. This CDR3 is CASSQVPDRVDKETQYF. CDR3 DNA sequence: TGCGCCAGCAGCCAAGTCCCGGACAGGGTAGATAAAGAGACCCAGTACTTC.

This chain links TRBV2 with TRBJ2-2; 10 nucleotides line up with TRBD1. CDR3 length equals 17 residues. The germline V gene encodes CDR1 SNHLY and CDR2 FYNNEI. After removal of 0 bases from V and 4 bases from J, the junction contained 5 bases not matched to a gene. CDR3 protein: CASSEALRTGGTGELFF. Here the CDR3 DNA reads TGTGCCAGCAGTGAAGCGCTTCGGACAGGGGGCACCGGGGAGCTGTTTTTT.